This T cell receptor (beta chain) emerged from a study of cytomegalovirus exposure and HLA in healthy donors. PCR was performed using 60 Vbeta and 13 Jbeta primers. Repertoires were generated with immunoSEQ multiplex PCR, while TCRdb's copy carries only in-frame clones and drops some. The sample lists about 140,000 clones, approximately 80% occurring once. On this clone itself: Its specificity is unknown.

Germline CDR1 reads SGHNT; CDR2 reads YENEEA. CDR3 size: 15 residues. The V and J ends lost 5 bases and 4 bases, in that order; junction bases with no gene match: 7. Study findings and constraints: Confirmation was obtained in vitro that a few CMV-associated chains are specific for CMV antigens.

The chain links TRBV11-3 to TRBJ1-1; TRBD1 aligns across 10 bases. Sequenced input: PBMCs. The origin of this receptor is a man between 18 and 29 years old in good health and CMV-seronegative. In DNA form, the CDR3 reads TGTGCCAGCAGCCCTGGACAGGGGGAAGCCACTGAAGCTTTCTTT. Translated, it gives CASSPGQGEATEAFF.